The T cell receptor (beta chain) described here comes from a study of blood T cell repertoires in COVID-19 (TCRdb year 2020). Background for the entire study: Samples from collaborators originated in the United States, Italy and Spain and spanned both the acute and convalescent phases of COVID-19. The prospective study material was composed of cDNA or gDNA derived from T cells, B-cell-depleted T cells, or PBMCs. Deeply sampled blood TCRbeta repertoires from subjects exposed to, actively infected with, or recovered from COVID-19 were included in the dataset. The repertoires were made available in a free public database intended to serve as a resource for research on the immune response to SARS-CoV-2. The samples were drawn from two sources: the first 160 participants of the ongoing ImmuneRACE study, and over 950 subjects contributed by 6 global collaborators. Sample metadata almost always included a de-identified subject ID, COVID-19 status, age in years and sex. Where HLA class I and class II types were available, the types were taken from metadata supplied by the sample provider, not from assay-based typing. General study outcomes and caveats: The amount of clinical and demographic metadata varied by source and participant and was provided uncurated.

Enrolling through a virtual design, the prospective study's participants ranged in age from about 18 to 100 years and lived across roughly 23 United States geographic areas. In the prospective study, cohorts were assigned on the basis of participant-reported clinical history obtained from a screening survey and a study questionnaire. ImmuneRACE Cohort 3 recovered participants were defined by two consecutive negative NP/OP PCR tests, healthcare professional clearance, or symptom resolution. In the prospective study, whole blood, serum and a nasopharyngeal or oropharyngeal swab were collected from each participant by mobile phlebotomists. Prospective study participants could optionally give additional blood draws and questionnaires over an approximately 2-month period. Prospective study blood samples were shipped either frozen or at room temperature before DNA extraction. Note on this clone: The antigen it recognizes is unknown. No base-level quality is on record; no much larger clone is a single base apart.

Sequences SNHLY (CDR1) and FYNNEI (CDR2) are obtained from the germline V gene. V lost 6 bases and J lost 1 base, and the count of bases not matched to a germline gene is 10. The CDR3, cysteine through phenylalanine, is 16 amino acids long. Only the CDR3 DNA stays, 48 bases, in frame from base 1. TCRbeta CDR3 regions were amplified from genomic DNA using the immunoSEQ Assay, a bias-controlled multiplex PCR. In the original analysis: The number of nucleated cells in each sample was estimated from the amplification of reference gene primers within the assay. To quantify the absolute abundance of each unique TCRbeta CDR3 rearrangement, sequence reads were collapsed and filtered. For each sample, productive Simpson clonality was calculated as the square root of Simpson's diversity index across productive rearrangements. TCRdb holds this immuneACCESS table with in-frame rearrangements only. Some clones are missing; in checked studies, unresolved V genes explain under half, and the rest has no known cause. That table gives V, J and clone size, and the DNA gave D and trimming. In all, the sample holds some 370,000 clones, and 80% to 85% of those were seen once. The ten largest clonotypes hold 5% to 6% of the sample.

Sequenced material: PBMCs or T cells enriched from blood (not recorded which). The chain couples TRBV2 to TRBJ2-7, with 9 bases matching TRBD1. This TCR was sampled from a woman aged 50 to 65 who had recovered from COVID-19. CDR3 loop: CASRGQGEGKSYEQYF. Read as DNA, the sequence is TGTGCCAGCAGGGGACAGGGTGAAGGTAAATCCTACGAGCAGTACTTC.